This T cell receptor beta chain was found in a study of breast tumors, draining lymph nodes, adjacent tissues. Findings and caveats of the study: Tumors had less TCR diversity than lymph nodes, more than nontumor tissue. That most tumor T cells come from lymph nodes remained unproven. Luminal-like breast cancer showed significantly greater tumor-nontumor repertoire similarity than basal-like breast cancer did. Findings are consistent with lymph node origin and intratumoral expansion of most tumor T cells.

Concerning this clonotype itself: The antigen remains unidentified. Given a much more abundant clone one base away, this may be a read error.

TCRdb reprocessed the multiplex PCR reads via MiXCR and lists one record per CDR3 protein. The sample holds approximately 88,000 distinct CDR3 sequences, approximately 29% seen once. Germline assignment: CDR1 SGHDN and CDR2 FVKESK. The CDR3 spans 14 residues. Samples came from axillary lymph nodes draining the breast cancer. The rearrangement uses TRBV14 and TRBJ2-7; 8 nucleotides agree with TRBD2. This clonotype originated in a female donor with breast cancer. Some clones in this sample may be carry-over from other donors' samples. Material: axillary lymph node tissue. The CDR3 bases are TGTGCCAGCAGGGGTAGCGGGACGACCTACGAGCAGTCCTTC. This gives the protein CASRGSGTTYEQSF.